The 9 T cell receptor beta chains reported below all come from one sample, sequenced in a study of graft-versus-host responses after intestinal transplantation. These receptors' antigens are unknown. TCRdb keeps only in-frame clones here, not all; method: immunoSEQ multiplex PCR. The sample holds just over 95,000 clones; approximately 90% are singletons and the top ten take approximately 0.17%. The sample was unstimulated CD4+ T cells sorted from spleen or lymph node cells, taken before intestinal transplant. The receptor source for this set is a human donor who received an intestinal transplant.

This chain links TRBV11-2 with TRBJ2-7; 9 bases match TRBD1. V dropped 1 base and J dropped 2; count of bases not matched to a gene: 3. The CDR3 has 15 residues. The germline V gene has CDR1 SGHAT and CDR2 FQNNGV. In nucleotides, the CDR3 is TGTGCCAGCAGCTTAGGACAGGGGGTTCCCTACGAGCAGTACTTC. It specifies CASSLGQGVPYEQYF.

The chain joins TRBV2 to TRBJ2-4; no clear D gene. V was clipped by 4 bases and J by 1 base, with 8 bases between them. Germline CDR1 is SNHLY and CDR2 is FYNNEI. There are 14 residues in the CDR3. The DNA of the CDR3 is TGTGCCAGCAGTGTCTCCGGGGCCAAAAACATTCAGTACTTC. Its protein is CASSVSGAKNIQYF.

J is TRBJ2-7 and V is TRBV30; D might be TRBD2 (5 bases). This CDR3 comprises 12 residues. The V gene lost 0 bases and the J gene lost 9 bases, with 12 bases spanning the gap. Germline CDR1 and CDR2: GTSNPN and SVGIG (reference sequence). The CDR3 region is CAWSVFVGGQYF. CDR3 nucleotide sequence: TGTGCCTGGAGTGTATTCGTAGGAGGGCAGTACTTC.

V usage is TRBV7-8 and J usage is TRBJ1-2; D is ambiguous. V was trimmed by 3 bases and J by 0 bases, leaving 11 bases between them. Per germline, CDR1 SGHVS and CDR2 FQNEAQ. There are 15 residues in the CDR3. In DNA, the CDR3 is TGTGCCAGCAGCTTGATACAGAACGCTAACTATGGCTACACCTTC. It translates to CASSLIQNANYGYTF.

The CDR3 DNA is TGCGCCAGCAGCTTCTCCTTCCCAGCCTACGAGCAGTACTTC. This translates into CASSFSFPAYEQYF. The chain links TRBV5-1 to TRBJ2-7; unclear D gene. The V and J ends lost 2 bases and 2 bases respectively, with 11 bases between them. CDR1 is SGHRS, CDR2 YFSETQ, per germline. CDR3 length equals 14 residues.

The chain carries TRBV11-2 and TRBJ2-2; no definite D call. The CDR3 totals 15 residues. V dropped 2 bases and J dropped 5 bases, with 12 bases sitting between them. Per the germline V gene, CDR1 is SGHAT and CDR2 is FQNNGV. In nucleotides, the CDR3 is TGTGCCAGCAGCTTATTATCTAGGAAAACCGGGGAGCTGTTTTTT. Residues: CASSLLSRKTGELFF.

This chain connects TRBV7-9 to TRBJ2-7; 9 nucleotides match TRBD1. Germline V gene data show CDR1 as SEHNR and CDR2 as FQNEAQ (reference sequence). CDR3 length: 17 amino acids. Germline trimming cut 2 bases from V and 1 base from J; bases unmatched to any gene: 9. This chain's CDR3 is CASSLQGPGTGSYEQYF. CDR3 nucleotides: TGTGCCAGCAGCTTACAGGGCCCGGGGACAGGGTCCTACGAGCAGTACTTC.

The rearrangement links TRBV6-5 to TRBJ1-2; 10 bases are shared with TRBD1. V was pared by 0 bases and J by 3 bases, with 1 base of the junction left unmatched. The CDR3 consists of 15 residues. The V gene's germline CDR1 is MNHEY and CDR2 SVGAGI. The CDR3 protein is CASSYSGTGDYGYTF. Here the CDR3 DNA reads TGTGCCAGCAGTTACTCCGGGACAGGGGACTATGGCTACACCTTC.

V and J are TRBV5-1 and TRBJ1-4; no clear D gene. V dropped 3 bases and J dropped 0 bases, with 6 bases sitting between them. Germline-derived CDR1 and CDR2 are SGHRS and YFSETQ. The CDR3 contains 14 residues. CDR3: CASSSQATNEKLFF. CDR3 bases: TGCGCCAGCAGCTCACAAGCAACTAATGAAAAACTGTTTTTT.